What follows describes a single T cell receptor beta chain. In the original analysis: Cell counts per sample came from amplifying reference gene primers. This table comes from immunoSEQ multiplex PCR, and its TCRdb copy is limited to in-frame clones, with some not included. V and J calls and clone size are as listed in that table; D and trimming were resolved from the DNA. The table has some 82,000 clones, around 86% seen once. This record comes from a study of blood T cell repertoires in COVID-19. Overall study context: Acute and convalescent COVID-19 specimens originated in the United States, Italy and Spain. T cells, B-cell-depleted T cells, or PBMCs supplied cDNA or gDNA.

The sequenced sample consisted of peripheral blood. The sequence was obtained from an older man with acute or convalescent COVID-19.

CDR3 amino acids: CSVEWWGQGGNEQFF. The CDR3 DNA reads TGCAGCGTTGAATGGTGGGGACAGGGAGGCAATGAGCAGTTCTTC. The V gene is TRBV29-1, the J gene TRBJ2-1, with 9 bases aligning to TRBD1. V trimming: 2 bases; J trimming: 6 bases; junction bases outside the gene matches: 8. Germline assignment: CDR1 SQVTM and CDR2 ANQGSEA. This CDR3 contains 15 residues.